The TCR beta chain described here comes from a study of T-cell reconstitution after alpha-beta-depleted transplantation in children. Study conclusions and caveats: One year after transplant, T-cell counts and diversity came mostly from newly produced T cells. After transplant, at about two months, alpha-beta T cells were reportedly derived from several hundred expanded graft clones. It was surviving recipient T cells and thymic progenitors that gave some patients high TCRbeta diversity at day 60.

Unique molecular identifiers were incorporated into the prepared TCRbeta library. TCRdb called the PCR reads again in MiXCR, with one record for every CDR3 protein. The table has approximately 300,000 distinct CDR3 sequences, 10% seen once. This clonotype has only a few counts. The antigen is undetermined. The CDR3 is 14 residues long. From germline, CDR1 is LGHDT and CDR2 YNNKEL (reference sequence). Trimming cost V 5 bases and J 3 bases, with 14 bases left between them. The chain combines TRBV3-1 with TRBJ2-7; tentatively, D is TRBD1 or TRBD2 (5 bases each). The specimen comprised PBMCs, sampled before TCRalphabeta/CD19-depleted stem cell transplant. The receptor's source is a boy younger than two with acute myeloid leukemia, due to receive a stem cell transplant. The CDR3 protein is CASSFKGTFYEQYF. In DNA, the CDR3 is TGTGCCAGCAGCTTCAAAGGGACCTTCTACGAGCAGTACTTC.